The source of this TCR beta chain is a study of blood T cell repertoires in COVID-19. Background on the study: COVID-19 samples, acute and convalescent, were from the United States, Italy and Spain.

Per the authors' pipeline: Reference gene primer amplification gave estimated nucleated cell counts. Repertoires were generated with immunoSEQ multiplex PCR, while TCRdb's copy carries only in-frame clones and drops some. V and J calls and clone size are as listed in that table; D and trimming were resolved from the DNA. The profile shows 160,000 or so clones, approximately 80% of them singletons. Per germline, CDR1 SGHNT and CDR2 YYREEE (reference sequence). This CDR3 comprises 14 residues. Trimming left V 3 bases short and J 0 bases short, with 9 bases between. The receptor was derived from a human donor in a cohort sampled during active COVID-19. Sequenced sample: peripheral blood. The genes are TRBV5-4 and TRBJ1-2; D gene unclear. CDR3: CASSSLAANYGYTF. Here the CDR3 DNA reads TGTGCCAGCAGCTCCCTCGCAGCTAACTATGGCTACACCTTC. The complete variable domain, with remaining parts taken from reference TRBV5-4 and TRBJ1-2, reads ETGVTQSPTHLIKTRGQQVTLRCSSQSGHNTVSWYQQALGQGPQFIFQYYREEENGRGNFPPRFSGLQFPNYSSELNVNALELDDSALYLCASSSLAANYGYTFGSGTRLTVV.